A single sample is the source of the 13 T cell receptor beta chains below, sequenced in a study of tumor and adjacent non-tumor tissue in lung cancer. RNA was extracted from bulk tissue without any cell sorting. Distant lung tissue was collected more than 3 cm away from the tumor edge. TCRbeta libraries were built with three rounds of nested PCR, modified from ARM-PCR. TCRdb re-called the multiplex PCR reads with MiXCR, one entry per CDR3 protein. This table holds 70,000 to 90,000 distinct CDR3 sequences, under 70% found once. Sequencing was carried out using distant non-tumor lung tissue. The source of these receptors is a woman aged 50 to 60 with non-small cell lung cancer.

On this clonotype itself: The junction shows a germline mismatch at one end, possibly a read error. The rearrangement uses TRBV6-1 and TRBJ2-1; 7 bases map to TRBD1. There are 14 residues in the CDR3. Germline V gene lookup returns CDR1 MNHNS and CDR2 SASEGT. CDR3 in DNA: TGTGCCAACAGTGAAATGGGACAGTACAATGAGCAGTTCTTC. Encoded protein: CANSEMGQYNEQFF.

This clonotype came up many times. The chain uses TRBV20-1 and TRBJ2-7, with D unclear. There are 10 residues in the CDR3. The V end was cut by 6 bases, the J end by 3 bases, with 6 bases between. Germline V gene lookup returns CDR1 DFQATT and CDR2 SNEGSKA (reference sequence). DNA for the CDR3: TGCAGTGCCTGGGACTACGAGCAGTACTTC. Protein product: CSAWDYEQYF.

This clonotype was counted a single time. This chain joins TRBV6-2 or TRBV6-3 and TRBJ2-3; D unresolved. V was clipped by 9 bases and J by 4 bases, with 17 bases between them. Germline CDR1 reads MNHEY; CDR2 reads SVGEGT. The CDR3 sequence is 14 residues long. CDR3 sequence: CASNGPFIPDTQYF. The DNA of the CDR3 is TGTGCCAGTAACGGACCTTTTATCCCAGATACGCAGTATTTT.

Ten or more counts support this clonotype. This sequence joins TRBV12-3 or TRBV12-4 and TRBJ2-1; the match to TRBD2 covers 8 bases. The length of the CDR3 is 15 residues. V shed 3 bases and J 6 bases; nucleotides not matched to a gene: 7. The CDR3 loop reads CASSFSSGKVNEQFF. The CDR3 nucleotides read TGTGCCAGCAGTTTCAGTAGCGGGAAGGTCAATGAGCAGTTCTTC.

With respect to this clonotype: The missing conserved phenylalanine or tryptophan at the end of this CDR3 makes a read error likely. The chain carries TRBV29-1 and TRBJ2-6; TRBD1 is a possible D gene (5 bases). The CDR3 covers 13 residues. V was shortened by 7 bases and J by 1 base, with 8 bases between the two germline ends. Germline CDR1 SQVTM, CDR2 ANQGSEA. CDR3 sequence reads: CSGQGSGANVLTI. CDR3 DNA: TGCAGCGGCCAGGGTTCTGGGGCCAACGTCCTGACTATC.

This clonotype was observed a handful of times. The chain has TRBV30 and TRBJ1-2; D is unresolved. This CDR3 has 14 residues. Germline V gene data show CDR1 as GTSNPN and CDR2 as SVGIG (reference sequence). V lost 4 bases and J lost 5, with 17 bases in between. CDR3 coding DNA: TGTGCCTGGACCGCGGACGCTGGCTGGTATGGCTACACCTTC. This gives the protein CAWTADAGWYGYTF.

For this clonotype: Compared with germline, one end of the junction differs, possibly owing to a read error. V usage is TRBV29-1 and J usage is TRBJ2-2; D might be TRBD1 (6 bases). CDR3 size: 14 residues. Germline CDR1 and CDR2: SQVTM and ANQGSEA. This chain's CDR3 is CSVLVQGRTGELFF. As DNA, the CDR3 is TGTAGCGTTTTAGTCCAGGGGCGGACCGGGGAGCTGTTTTTT.

Details on this clonotype: Because the CDR3 is missing its conserved closing phenylalanine or tryptophan, this is likely a read error. This chain uses TRBV28 with TRBJ2-7; a weak D match, TRBD1 (7 bases). Germline CDR1 MDHEN, CDR2 SYDVKM. The CDR3 has 16 residues. The CDR3 nucleotides are TGCGCCAGCAGTTCCGGGTACAGGGGACTCCACTACGAGCAGTACCTC. This codes for CASSSGYRGLHYEQYL.

In regard to this clonotype: A much larger clone lies a single base off, so this may be a read error. CDR3 sequence: CDSSQEGQGFNEQFF. CDR3 bases: TGCGACAGCAGCCAAGAGGGACAGGGGTTCAATGAGCAGTTCTTC. This chain links TRBV4-3 with TRBJ2-1; 10 bases align to TRBD1. Germline CDR1 is LGHNA and CDR2 is YSLEER. This CDR3 has 15 amino acids.

The chain uses TRBV29-1 and TRBJ2-7, with 7 bases identical to TRBD1. CDR3 length equals 14 residues. The trim removed 4 bases at V and 5 bases at J, leaving 11 bases unmatched. Germline lookup yields CDR1 SQVTM and CDR2 ANQGSEA. CDR3 amino acids: CSVGWLDRSNEQYF. The CDR3 bases are TGCAGCGTTGGGTGGTTGGACAGGAGTAACGAGCAGTACTTC.

Of note for this clonotype: This may stem from a read error, because a much larger clone lies one nucleotide away. This chain uses TRBV28 with TRBJ2-7; 7 bases line up with TRBD1. V lost 6 bases, J lost 4 bases, and 15 bases stayed unmatched. The CDR3 is 16 residues long. Looked up from germline, CDR1 is MDHEN and CDR2 is SYDVKM. CDR3 region: CASRPLRGQKEYEQYF. The CDR3, as DNA: TGTGCCAGCAGACCTCTCAGGGGACAGAAAGAATACGAGCAGTACTTC.

As concerns this clonotype: The junction shows a germline mismatch at one end, possibly a read error. The chain carries TRBV6-6 and TRBJ1-2, with TRBD1 matching 8 bases. The CDR3 sequence is 16 residues long. Per germline, CDR1 MNHNY and CDR2 SVGAGI (reference sequence). The CDR3 is CTSSYSPQGGPYGYTF. The CDR3 region has the DNA TGTACCAGCAGTTACTCACCACAGGGGGGACCCTATGGCTACACCTTC.

Notes on this clonotype: Its ends do not fully match the called genes, so a read error is possible. This chain links TRBV11-3 with TRBJ2-3, with D perhaps matching TRBD2 (6 bases). The CDR3 loop spans 13 amino acids. Germline V lookup: CDR1 SGHNT, CDR2 YENEEA. CDR3 in amino acids: CASSDGGTDMQYF. CDR3 sequence (DNA): TGTGCCAGCAGTGACGGGGGAACAGATATGCAGTATTTT.